These T cell receptor beta chains were read from a single sample in a study of early T cells in non-severe SARS-CoV-2 infection. MiXCR, run by TCRdb on the 5' RACE reads, gives a single entry per CDR3 protein. This table has 100,000 to 120,000 distinct CDR3 sequences, roughly 12% appearing once. Sequenced material: whole blood, taken at baseline. All receptors come from an adult who was a healthcare worker with PCR-confirmed SARS-CoV-2 infection or an uninfected control (not recorded which). CDR3s include the opening cysteine and the closing phenylalanine or tryptophan. D genes are given only for firm matches. The size field is filled for only some rows; it gives once, few, many or a size class.

D: .
size: .
J: TRBJ1-1
V: TRBV29-1
CDR3: CSVEGRAMNTEAFF
DNA: TGCAGCGTTGAAGGTAGGGCCATGAACACTGAAGCTTTCTTT

D: .
size: .
J: TRBJ2-3
V: TRBV4-1
CDR3: CASSQSGGQSGGTDTQYF
DNA: TGCGCCAGCAGCCAATCAGGCGGGCAGTCGGGAGGCACAGATACGCAGTATTTT

D: .
size: few
J: TRBJ2-1
V: TRBV20-1
CDR3: CSASYWGGSGEQFF
DNA: TGCAGTGCTAGTTATTGGGGGGGCAGTGGTGAGCAGTTCTTC

D: TRBD1
size: .
J: TRBJ2-2
V: TRBV2
CDR3: CASTGQGANTGELFF
DNA: TGTGCCAGCACTGGACAGGGAGCGAACACCGGGGAGCTGTTTTTT

D: .
size: few
J: TRBJ2-3
V: TRBV5-6
CDR3: CASSLPNRDTDTQYF
DNA: TGTGCCAGCAGCTTGCCGAACAGGGACACAGATACGCAGTATTTT

D: TRBD1
size: .
J: TRBJ1-6
V: TRBV19
CDR3: CASSNRTGGYSPLHF
DNA: TGTGCCAGTAGTAACCGGACAGGGGGCTATTCACCCCTCCACTTT

D: .
size: .
J: TRBJ2-1
V: TRBV30
CDR3: CAWSGRGKEQFF
DNA: TGTGCCTGGAGTGGGCGTGGGAAGGAGCAGTTCTTC

D: .
size: .
J: TRBJ1-2
V: TRBV5-1
CDR3: CASSPNGEVYGYTF
DNA: TGCGCCAGCAGCCCCAACGGGGAGGTCTATGGCTACACCTTC

D: TRBD1
size: .
J: TRBJ1-2
V: TRBV20-1
CDR3: CSAGTAFSNYGYTF
DNA: TGCAGTGCTGGGACAGCCTTTTCTAACTATGGCTACACCTTC

D: .
size: .
J: TRBJ2-7
V: TRBV11-2
CDR3: CASSPQTGAGSQYF
DNA: TGTGCCAGCAGCCCTCAGACGGGGGCGGGATCGCAGTACTTC

D: TRBD2
size: .
J: TRBJ2-7
V: TRBV6-6
CDR3: CASTGTSPSHEQYF
DNA: TGTGCCAGCACTGGGACTAGCCCTTCCCACGAGCAGTACTTC

D: .
size: many
J: TRBJ1-1
V: TRBV27
CDR3: CASSLSVNTEAFF
DNA: TGTGCCAGCAGCTTGTCAGTGAACACTGAAGCTTTCTTT

D: TRBD1
size: many
J: TRBJ2-5
V: TRBV4-2
CDR3: CASRGTGEETQYF
DNA: TGTGCCAGCCGCGGGACAGGGGAAGAGACCCAGTACTTC

D: .
size: many
J: TRBJ1-5
V: TRBV10-1
CDR3: CASSIQGNQPQHF
DNA: TGCGCCAGCAGCATCCAGGGGAATCAGCCCCAGCATTTT

D: TRBD1
size: .
J: TRBJ2-1
V: TRBV5-1
CDR3: CASSLRDREHEQFF
DNA: TGCGCCAGCAGCTTGCGGGACAGGGAACATGAGCAGTTCTTC

D: .
size: .
J: TRBJ2-5
V: TRBV24-1
CDR3: CATSDPRGGREETQYF
DNA: TGTGCCACCAGTGATCCTCGTGGAGGCAGGGAAGAGACCCAGTACTTC

D: .
size: many
J: TRBJ2-2
V: TRBV7-2
CDR3: CASSSFYGDPGELFF
DNA: TGTGCCAGCAGCTCCTTTTACGGGGATCCCGGGGAGCTGTTTTTT

D: .
size: few
J: TRBJ1-1
V: TRBV10-1
CDR3: CASSDQGLAEAFF
DNA: TGCGCCAGCAGTGATCAGGGTCTTGCTGAAGCTTTCTTT

D: TRBD1
size: .
J: TRBJ2-5
V: TRBV5-1
CDR3: CASSKGQSETQYF
DNA: TGCGCCAGCAGCAAGGGACAGTCAGAGACCCAGTACTTC

D: .
size: few
J: TRBJ2-2
V: TRBV2
CDR3: CASRLGWTGELFF
DNA: TGTGCCAGCCGACTCGGCTGGACCGGGGAGCTGTTTTTT

D: .
size: many
J: TRBJ2-3
V: TRBV5-1
CDR3: CASSHGGVSSTDTQFF
DNA: TGCGCCAGCAGCCACGGTGGAGTCTCTAGCACAGATACGCAGTTTTTT

D: TRBD1
size: .
J: TRBJ2-5
V: TRBV11-2
CDR3: CASSTDREETQYF
DNA: TGTGCCAGCAGCACGGACAGGGAAGAGACCCAGTACTTC

D: TRBD2
size: .
J: TRBJ2-2
V: TRBV6-6
CDR3: CASNRREGGTGELFF
DNA: TGTGCCAGCAATCGGCGGGAGGGAGGCACCGGGGAGCTGTTTTTT

D: .
size: many
J: TRBJ2-3
V: TRBV7-9
CDR3: CASMGDTQYF
DNA: TGTGCCAGCATGGGAGATACGCAGTATTTT

D: TRBD1
size: few
J: TRBJ2-2
V: TRBV9
CDR3: CASSLRLRGPGELFF
DNA: TGTGCCAGCAGCCTCCGGCTTAGGGGGCCCGGGGAGCTGTTTTTT

D: .
size: .
J: TRBJ1-5
V: TRBV12-3/TRBV12-4
CDR3: CASSFGGKGNQPQHF
DNA: TGTGCCAGCAGTTTTGGGGGGAAAGGCAATCAGCCCCAGCATTTT

D: .
size: many
J: TRBJ2-1
V: TRBV7-8
CDR3: CASSSTPRGNNEQFF
DNA: TGTGCCAGCAGCTCCACCCCCAGGGGAAACAATGAGCAGTTCTTC

D: .
size: .
J: TRBJ1-3
V: TRBV2
CDR3: CASKGRSGNTIYF
DNA: TGTGCCAGCAAGGGCAGGTCTGGAAACACCATATATTTT

D: TRBD2
size: many
J: TRBJ2-2
V: TRBV7-6
CDR3: CASRPTAGGNTGELFF
DNA: TGTGCCAGCAGACCTACGGCGGGAGGGAACACCGGGGAGCTGTTTTTT

D: .
size: few
J: TRBJ1-1
V: TRBV29-1
CDR3: CSVERGNTEAFF
DNA: TGCAGCGTTGAACGCGGAAACACTGAAGCTTTCTTT

D: .
size: many
J: TRBJ2-7
V: TRBV28
CDR3: CASSSPPRAYEQYF
DNA: TGTGCCAGCAGTTCCCCCCCCAGGGCCTACGAGCAGTACTTC

D: TRBD1
size: few
J: TRBJ1-2
V: TRBV6-5
CDR3: CASSSIGTGAYYGYTF
DNA: TGTGCCAGCAGTTCAATTGGGACAGGGGCTTACTATGGCTACACCTTC

D: .
size: few
J: TRBJ1-5
V: TRBV6-5
CDR3: CASSSDRWKQPQHF
DNA: TGTGCCAGCAGTAGCGACAGGTGGAAACAGCCCCAGCATTTT

D: TRBD1
size: few
J: TRBJ1-2
V: TRBV12-3/TRBV12-4
CDR3: CASSLQGGNYGYTF
DNA: TGTGCCAGCAGTTTACAGGGGGGAAACTATGGCTACACCTTC

D: TRBD1
size: few
J: TRBJ2-1
V: TRBV4-2
CDR3: CASTQGAQFNEQFF
DNA: TGTGCCAGCACCCAGGGGGCTCAATTCAATGAGCAGTTCTTC

D: .
size: few
J: TRBJ1-2
V: TRBV2
CDR3: CASSDIGYGYTF
DNA: TGTGCCAGCAGTGATATCGGGTATGGCTACACCTTC

D: .
size: few
J: TRBJ2-7
V: TRBV28
CDR3: CASSSPGYSRPYEQYF
DNA: TGTGCCAGCAGTTCTCCGGGATACAGTCGCCCGTACGAGCAGTACTTC

D: TRBD2
size: .
J: TRBJ2-7
V: TRBV29-1
CDR3: CSIKTSGRPIEQYF
DNA: TGCAGCATTAAGACTAGCGGGAGGCCCATCGAGCAGTACTTC

D: .
size: many
J: TRBJ2-5
V: TRBV29-1
CDR3: CSVLPTRQETQYF
DNA: TGCAGCGTCCTACCGACTAGACAAGAGACCCAGTACTTC

D: .
size: .
J: TRBJ1-5
V: TRBV7-8
CDR3: CASSLATTGKISPQHF
DNA: TGTGCCAGCAGCTTAGCCACAACGGGCAAAATCTCGCCCCAGCATTTT

D: .
size: few
J: TRBJ2-1
V: TRBV7-3
CDR3: CASSLGEHKITHEQFF
DNA: TGTGCCAGCAGCTTAGGCGAGCACAAAATTACCCATGAGCAGTTCTTC

D: .
size: .
J: TRBJ2-7
V: TRBV30
CDR3: CAWSVGGYEQYF
DNA: TGTGCCTGGAGTGTAGGCGGCTACGAGCAGTACTTC

D: TRBD1
size: few
J: TRBJ1-5
V: TRBV7-9
CDR3: CASSSAGTGVISNQPQHF
DNA: TGTGCCAGCAGCTCGGCCGGGACAGGGGTCATCAGCAATCAGCCCCAGCATTTT

D: .
size: many
J: TRBJ1-3
V: TRBV7-9
CDR3: CASSSPGNTIYF
DNA: TGTGCCAGCAGCTCCCCTGGAAACACCATATATTTT

D: TRBD2
size: few
J: TRBJ2-1
V: TRBV28
CDR3: CASRRSGRIAEQFF
DNA: TGTGCCAGCAGGCGGAGCGGGAGGATTGCTGAGCAGTTCTTC

D: TRBD1
size: .
J: TRBJ1-1
V: TRBV9
CDR3: CASSSRTGGTEAFF
DNA: TGTGCCAGCAGCTCCCGGACAGGGGGCACTGAAGCTTTCTTT

D: TRBD2
size: few
J: TRBJ2-1
V: TRBV11-2
CDR3: CASSPGTTPGDEQFF
DNA: TGTGCCAGCAGCCCCGGGACTACACCGGGGGATGAGCAGTTCTTC

D: .
size: many
J: TRBJ2-1
V: TRBV3-1
CDR3: CASSPVAGISYNEQFF
DNA: TGTGCCAGCAGCCCTGTCGCAGGAATCTCCTACAATGAGCAGTTCTTC

D: TRBD1
size: few
J: TRBJ1-1
V: TRBV6-5
CDR3: CASSYSTGERTEAFF
DNA: TGTGCCAGCAGTTACTCGACAGGGGAGCGCACTGAAGCTTTCTTT

D: .
size: many
J: TRBJ2-2
V: TRBV4-1
CDR3: CASSQLDILAFTGELFF
DNA: TGCGCCAGCAGCCAATTAGACATCCTGGCGTTCACCGGGGAGCTGTTTTTT

D: TRBD1
size: .
J: TRBJ1-5
V: TRBV28
CDR3: CASRDLGTGDHQPQHF
DNA: TGTGCCAGCAGGGACCTCGGGACAGGCGATCACCAGCCCCAGCATTTT

D: .
size: many
J: TRBJ2-7
V: TRBV5-4
CDR3: CASSLGTGSTPNYEQYF
DNA: TGTGCCAGCAGCTTGGGTACAGGGTCCACCCCCAACTACGAGCAGTACTTC

D: TRBD1
size: few
J: TRBJ1-1
V: TRBV12-3/TRBV12-4
CDR3: CASSLAGTVNTEAFF
DNA: TGTGCCAGCAGTTTAGCCGGGACAGTGAACACTGAAGCTTTCTTT

D: .
size: few
J: TRBJ2-2
V: TRBV5-1
CDR3: CASSSEQGSGELFF
DNA: TGCGCCAGCAGCTCCGAGCAGGGGTCCGGGGAGCTGTTTTTT